The clone carrying this T cell receptor beta chain was counted a few times. The antigen is undetermined. The sample comes from a study of CD8 T cells in ankylosing spondylitis. TCRdb fed the 5' RACE reads into MiXCR, producing one record per CDR3 protein. The repertoire holds under 450,000 distinct CDR3 sequences, with 20% to 25% as singletons. Regarding the study as a whole: Clones linked to disease were reported to show significant enrichment in matched ankylosing spondylitis synovial fluid.

The CDR3 is 14 amino acids. Germline CDR1 and CDR2: MNHEY and SMNVEV (reference sequence). V lost 7 bases, J lost 6 bases, and 6 bases stayed unmatched. This clonotype was obtained from a male donor with ankylosing spondylitis or in good health (not recorded which). The V call is TRBV27, the J call TRBJ2-2; 9 bases align to TRBD1. The source material was blood, either unsorted or a sorted T cell fraction (not recorded which). The CDR3 spells CASTPGQGSGELFF. CDR3 DNA sequence: TGTGCCAGCACGCCGGGACAGGGTTCCGGGGAGCTGTTTTTT.